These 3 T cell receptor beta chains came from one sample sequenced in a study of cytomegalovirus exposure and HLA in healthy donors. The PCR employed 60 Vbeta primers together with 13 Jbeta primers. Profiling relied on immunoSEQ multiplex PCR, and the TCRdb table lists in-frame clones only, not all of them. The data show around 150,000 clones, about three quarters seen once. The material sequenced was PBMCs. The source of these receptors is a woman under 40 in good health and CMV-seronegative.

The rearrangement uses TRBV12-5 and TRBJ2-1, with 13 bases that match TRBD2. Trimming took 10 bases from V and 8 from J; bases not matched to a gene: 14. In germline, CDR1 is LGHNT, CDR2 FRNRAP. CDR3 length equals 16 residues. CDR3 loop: CATTSGGTRTFHEQFF. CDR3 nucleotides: TGTGCTACGACTAGCGGGGGGACTCGAACGTTTCATGAGCAGTTCTTC.

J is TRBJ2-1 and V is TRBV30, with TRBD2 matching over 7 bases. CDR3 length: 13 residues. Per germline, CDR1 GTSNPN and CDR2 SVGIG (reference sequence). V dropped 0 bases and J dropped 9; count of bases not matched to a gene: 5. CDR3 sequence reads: CAWSVLGEGEQFF. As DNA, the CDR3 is TGTGCCTGGAGTGTACTAGGGGAGGGTGAGCAGTTCTTC.

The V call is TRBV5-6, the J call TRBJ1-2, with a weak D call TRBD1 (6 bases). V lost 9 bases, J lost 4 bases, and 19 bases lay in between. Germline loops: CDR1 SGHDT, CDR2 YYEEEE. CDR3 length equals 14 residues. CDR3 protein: CATSHGRGAYGYTF. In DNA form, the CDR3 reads TGTGCCACCTCCCACGGCAGGGGCGCCTATGGCTACACCTTC. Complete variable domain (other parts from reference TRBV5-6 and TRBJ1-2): DAGVTQSPTHLIKTRGQQVTLRCSPKSGHDTVSWYQQALGQGPQFIFQYYEEEERQRGNFPDRFSGHQFPNYSSELNVNALLLGDSALYLCATSHGRGAYGYTFGSGTRLTVV.